The 28 T cell receptor beta chains presented below share a single source sample, sequenced in a study of control samples from healthy donors and cancer patients. Some clones are missing from TCRdb's copy, which holds only in-frame ones; the method was immunoSEQ multiplex PCR. Of approximately 120,000 clones listed, roughly 91% are singletons. Specimen: blood. All receptors derive from a woman in her 50s in good health.

This sequence joins TRBV5-1 and TRBJ2-3; D remains unclear. The CDR3 runs 15 residues. The germline CDR1 and CDR2 sequences are SGHRS and YFSETQ. Trimming shortened V by 4 bases and J by 0 bases, and 12 bases separated the two germline ends. Written as DNA, the CDR3 is TGCGCCAGCAGCCTTCAGCCTTCTAGCACAGATACGCAGTATTTT. Protein product: CASSLQPSSTDTQYF.

This chain uses TRBV7-9 with TRBJ2-1; D may be TRBD2 (6 bases). Germline CDR1 reads SEHNR; CDR2 reads FQNEAQ (reference sequence). With 1 base removed from V and 4 bases from J, the gap between germline ends came to 14 bases. The CDR3 is 16 amino acids. The CDR3 nucleotides are TGTGCCAGCAGCTTAGAGGCGGGATGGGTATACAATGAGCAGTTCTTC. Translation gives CASSLEAGWVYNEQFF.

Concerning this clone: Lacking the conserved final phenylalanine or tryptophan, this CDR3 likely reflects a read error. The DNA is omitted, as the CDR3 cannot be located on it reliably, and the CDR3 follows TCRdb's listing. The chain is built from TRBV10-3 and TRBJ1-1; the table's D call of TRBD1 was not tested on the DNA. The V gene's germline CDR1 is ENHRY and CDR2 SYGVKD. Both ends counted, the CDR3 spans 14 residues. This CDR3 reads CAISETGQGKGHQI.

This clone has only a few counts. V usage is TRBV7-9 and J usage is TRBJ1-5, with 7 bases matching TRBD1. The CDR3 has 17 residues. Germline V CDR1 and CDR2: SEHNR, FQNEAQ (reference sequence). The J segment lost 7 bases and the V segment lost 5 bases, leaving 17 bases of the junction unmatched. The CDR3 sequence: CASSHYGQALGGQPQHF. The CDR3 coding sequence is TGTGCCAGCAGCCATTACGGACAGGCGCTAGGGGGACAGCCCCAGCATTTT.

The chain couples TRBV19 to TRBJ1-5; unclear D gene. The V and J ends lost 3 bases and 2 bases respectively, with 11 bases between them. The CDR3 is 15 amino acids. Germline CDR1 reads LNHDA; CDR2 reads SQIVND (reference sequence). CDR3 DNA: TGTGCCAGTAGTATGAGGGTCGGGGGCAATCAGCCCCAGCATTTT. This sequence encodes CASSMRVGGNQPQHF.

V usage is TRBV5-4 and J usage is TRBJ2-3; D uncertain. V shed 4 bases and J shed 6 bases, with 12 bases lying between them. The CDR3 spans 13 residues. The germline V gene encodes CDR1 SGHNT and CDR2 YYREEE (reference sequence). The CDR3 here is CASSPPPPDTQYF. In DNA form, the CDR3 reads TGTGCCAGCAGCCCCCCGCCCCCGGATACGCAGTATTTT.

This chain links TRBV6-5 with TRBJ1-5; D call uncertain. This CDR3 is built from 13 residues. CDR1 is MNHEY and CDR2 is SVGAGI in the germline V gene. V gave up 5 bases and J gave up 4 bases, with 9 bases separating them. CDR3 nucleotides: TGTGCCAGCAGTCTACTGCCTAATCAGCCCCAGCATTTT. Protein product: CASSLLPNQPQHF.

The V gene is TRBV6-5, the J gene TRBJ1-1; no firm D call. The CDR3 length is 15 residues. V shed 0 bases and J shed 5 bases, with 13 bases lying between them. Germline V gives CDR1 MNHEY, CDR2 SVGAGI. Written as DNA, the CDR3 is TGTGCCAGCAGTTACTCGAACCTTTATGGGACTGAAGCTTTCTTT. This gives the protein CASSYSNLYGTEAFF.

The chain couples TRBV7-3 to TRBJ2-1, with D perhaps matching TRBD1 (5 bases). V was pared by 1 base and J by 5 bases, with 9 bases between. The length of the CDR3 is 14 residues. Per germline, CDR1 SGHTA and CDR2 FQGTGA. CDR3 sequence: CASSLSPGNNEQFF. For the CDR3, the DNA is TGTGCCAGCAGCTTAAGTCCAGGGAACAATGAGCAGTTCTTC.

A few counts support this clone. J is TRBJ2-7 and V is TRBV7-9; 7 bases are shared with TRBD1. The germline V gene encodes CDR1 SEHNR and CDR2 FQNEAQ (reference sequence). Losses at the gene ends were 7 bases for V and 2 bases for J; bases not matched to a gene: 8. This CDR3 is built from 14 residues. The CDR3 here is CASTVGQKPYEQYV. DNA of the CDR3: TGTGCCAGCACCGTGGGACAGAAACCCTACGAGCAGTACGTC.

This chain joins TRBV6-1 and TRBJ1-1, with 8 bases identical to TRBD1. The CDR3 spans 15 residues. Germline V gene lookup returns CDR1 MNHNS and CDR2 SASEGT. The trim removed 8 bases at V and 1 base at J, leaving 9 bases unmatched. This CDR3 reads CASGWDRLRNTEAFF. Here the CDR3 DNA reads TGTGCCAGCGGCTGGGACAGGCTAAGGAACACTGAAGCTTTCTTT.

The genes are TRBV9 and TRBJ1-1; D gene unclear. This CDR3 has 14 residues. Trimming removed 3 bases from V and 1 base from J, with 10 bases in between. In germline, CDR1 is SGDLS, CDR2 YYNGEE. CDR3 coding DNA: TGTGCCAGCAGCGCCGGTTACAGGAACACTGAAGCTTTCTTT. Amino acids: CASSAGYRNTEAFF.

J is TRBJ1-5 and V is TRBV27, with a weak D call TRBD1 (5 bases). Germline CDR1 is MNHEY and CDR2 is SMNVEV (reference sequence). With 6 bases removed from V and 2 bases from J, the gap between germline ends came to 14 bases. The CDR3 loop spans 15 amino acids. This CDR3 reads CASRPGTGGNQPQHF. The CDR3 DNA reads TGTGCCAGCAGGCCGGGGACCGGTGGCAATCAGCCCCAGCATTTT.

This clone was seen a single time. This chain links TRBV18 with TRBJ1-1; maybe TRBD1 (5 bases). CDR1 and CDR2 (germline): KGHSH, LQKENI. Trimming removed 6 bases at V and 3 bases at J, with 11 bases between. The CDR3 runs 13 residues. DNA for the CDR3: TGTGCCAGCTCTACCGGGGGGGACACTGAAGCTTTCTTT. Amino acids: CASSTGGDTEAFF. The whole variable domain, remainder taken from reference TRBV18 and TRBJ1-1, is NAGVMQNPRHLVRRRGQEARLRCSPMKGHSHVYWYRQLPEEGLKFMVYLQKENIIDESGMPKERFSAEFPKEGPSILRIQQVVRGDSAAYFCASSTGGDTEAFFGQGTRLTVV.

V gene TRBV30 combines with J gene TRBJ2-1; TRBD2 matches 12 bases. J gave up 7 bases and V 4 bases, and 5 bases lay outside the gene matches. Looked up from germline, CDR1 is GTSNPN and CDR2 is SVGIG (reference sequence). The CDR3 totals 14 residues. The CDR3 is CAWTRTSGVNEQFF. In nucleotides, the CDR3 is TGTGCCTGGACCAGGACTAGCGGGGTAAATGAGCAGTTCTTC.

The chain links TRBV29-1 to TRBJ1-2; 7 bases map to TRBD1. V shed 6 bases and J 4 bases; nucleotides not matched to a gene: 8. The CDR3 covers 13 residues. Germline V CDR1 and CDR2: SQVTM, ANQGSEA. CDR3 DNA sequence: TGCAGCGTGGGGGGGACAGCTGGCTATGGCTACACCTTC. It translates to CSVGGTAGYGYTF.

This chain uses TRBV7-9 with TRBJ2-2; 7 bases match TRBD1. This CDR3 is built from 20 residues. Germline V gene lookup returns CDR1 SEHNR and CDR2 FQNEAQ (reference sequence). V lost 8 bases and J lost 1; bases outside the gene matches: 22. CDR3 in amino acids: CASRILSSGDRIGNTGELFF. CDR3 coding DNA: TGTGCCAGCCGCATTTTATCGTCAGGGGACAGAATAGGGAACACCGGGGAGCTGTTTTTT.

The V gene is TRBV7-9, the J gene TRBJ2-3; the match to TRBD2 covers 9 bases. This CDR3 has 17 amino acids. Germline V gene sequence: CDR1 SEHNR, CDR2 FQNEAQ (reference sequence). V was clipped by 0 bases and J by 3 bases; unmatched bases: 7. The CDR3 spells CASSLAGGGAGTDTQYF. CDR3 DNA sequence: TGTGCCAGCAGCTTAGCCGGCGGGGGGGCTGGAACAGATACGCAGTATTTT. Full variable domain (remainder filled in from reference TRBV7-9 and TRBJ2-3): DTGVSQNPRHKITKRGQNVTFRCDPISEHNRLYWYRQTLGQGPEFLTYFQNEAQLEKSRLLSDRFSAERPKGSFSTLEIQRTEQGDSAMYLCASSLAGGGAGTDTQYFGPGTRLTVL.

The CDR3, as DNA: TGTGCCAGCAGTGAAAGGACAGGGGTACAGCCCCAGCATTTT. This sequence encodes CASSERTGVQPQHF. The genes are TRBV6-1 and TRBJ1-5; 9 bases match TRBD1. J lost 7 bases, V lost 2 bases, and 3 bases had no gene match. The CDR3 is 14 residues long. Germline CDR1 MNHNS, CDR2 SASEGT.

This clone appeared once. The chain joins TRBV5-6 to TRBJ1-4; possible D gene TRBD1, 5 bases. CDR1 SGHDT and CDR2 YYEEEE come from the germline V gene. This CDR3 comprises 16 residues. Trimming took off 1 base at V and 0 bases at J, with 10 bases between the two ends. The CDR3 DNA sequence: TGTGCCAGCAGCTTGATTCAGGGAGCAACTAATGAAAAACTGTTTTTT. Its protein product is CASSLIQGATNEKLFF.

Only one count was recorded for this clone. This rearrangement joins TRBV7-9 to TRBJ2-2, with D perhaps matching TRBD2 (6 bases). The V gene lost 8 bases and the J gene lost 7 bases, with 20 bases spanning the gap. The CDR3 runs 15 residues. Germline V gives CDR1 SEHNR, CDR2 FQNEAQ (reference sequence). CDR3 sequence reads: CASGRRDLGGGELFF. DNA of the CDR3: TGTGCCAGCGGCAGACGGGACTTGGGGGGCGGGGAGCTGTTTTTT. Full variable domain (outside the CDR3, taken from reference TRBV7-9 and TRBJ2-2): DTGVSQNPRHKITKRGQNVTFRCDPISEHNRLYWYRQTLGQGPEFLTYFQNEAQLEKSRLLSDRFSAERPKGSFSTLEIQRTEQGDSAMYLCASGRRDLGGGELFFGEGSRLTVL.

The CDR3 DNA sequence: TGTGCCAGCAAACCCCGGGGGTCCCCCTACGAGCAGTACTTC. It codes for CASKPRGSPYEQYF. V gene TRBV27 combines with J gene TRBJ2-7, with D perhaps TRBD2 (6 bases). V dropped 7 bases and J dropped 2 bases, with 15 bases sitting between them. The CDR3 has 14 residues. Germline V lookup: CDR1 MNHEY, CDR2 SMNVEV (reference sequence).

The CDR3 DNA is TGTGCCTGGAATTTGGACAGGGCGGCAGGAAACACCATATATTTT. Its protein product is CAWNLDRAAGNTIYF. The chain is built from TRBV30 and TRBJ1-3; 8 nucleotides match TRBD1. The length of the CDR3 is 15 residues. The trim removed 4 bases at V and 4 bases at J, leaving 9 bases unmatched. Germline CDR1 GTSNPN, CDR2 SVGIG (reference sequence).

The chain has TRBV3-1 (or the pseudogene TRBV3-2) and TRBJ2-7; TRBD1 aligns across 8 bases. The CDR3 loop spans 21 amino acids. CDR1 LGHDT and CDR2 YNNKEL come from the germline V gene (reference sequence). V dropped 0 bases and J dropped 3; count of bases not matched to a gene: 22. The CDR3 DNA reads TGTGCCAGCAGCCAAGATCTAAGGGCAGGGGGCGCCCCGGATATTAACTACGAGCAGTACGTC. It translates to CASSQDLRAGGAPDINYEQYV.

The chain carries TRBV12-3 or TRBV12-4 and TRBJ2-3; D is undetermined. Trimming shortened V by 0 bases and J by 5 bases, and 6 bases separated the two germline ends. The CDR3 totals 13 residues. This CDR3 is CASSLASVDTQYF. DNA of the CDR3: TGTGCCAGCAGTTTAGCCTCCGTAGATACGCAGTATTTT.

V gene TRBV9 combines with J gene TRBJ2-1; D is uncertain. The CDR3 has 14 amino acids. The germline V gene encodes CDR1 SGDLS and CDR2 YYNGEE. Deletions cut 3 bases from V and 10 bases from J, with 17 bases between. CDR3 residues: CASSDSSGSPEQFF. For the CDR3, the DNA is TGTGCCAGCAGCGACTCTAGTGGCTCCCCCGAGCAGTTCTTC.

The CDR3, as DNA: TGCGCCAGCACCAAATGGACTATTAATTACAATGAGCAGTTCTTC. It codes for CASTKWTINYNEQFF. This chain joins TRBV5-1 and TRBJ2-1; possibly TRBD2 for D (6 bases). V dropped 6 bases and J dropped 4 bases, with 17 bases sitting between them. Germline V gives CDR1 SGHRS, CDR2 YFSETQ. This CDR3 is 15 amino acids long.

This clone was detected only once. This chain links TRBV7-3 with TRBJ2-2, with TRBD2 matching over 8 bases. This CDR3 comprises 14 residues. Trimming removed 2 bases from V and 6 bases from J; junction bases left unmatched: 2. Germline V gene lookup returns CDR1 SGHTA and CDR2 FQGTGA. The CDR3 bases are TGTGCCAGCAGCTTACTAGCGGGTGCCGGGGAGCTGTTTTTT. Protein sequence: CASSLLAGAGELFF.